This TCR beta chain was sequenced during a study of beta chain features in type 1 diabetes. Study-level results: People with Type 1 diabetes carried modestly yet significantly shorter TCRB CDR3s in all four CD4+ subsets. Type 1 diabetes patients had fewer VDJ junction insertions and more deletions. Patients' naive, central memory and Treg TCRB repertoires seemed closer to one another than those of healthy donors.

Reverse transcribing all isolated RNA meant expressed TCRB transcripts were sequenced. The method was immunoSEQ multiplex PCR; TCRdb's version includes in-frame clones alone and lacks a portion of them. The sample consists of around 56,000 clones, 40% to 65% of them appearing once. Donors underwent one heparinised blood draw, about 120 mL on average. Concerning this clone: Its antigen is currently unknown.

Trimming removed 1 base from V and 4 bases from J; junction bases left unmatched: 9. The germline V gene encodes CDR1 SGHRS and CDR2 YFSETQ. The CDR3 covers 16 residues. This chain joins TRBV5-1 and TRBJ2-5; 8 bases agree with TRBD1. This receptor was obtained from a woman aged 40 to 50 with type 1 diabetes. The sample consisted of Tregs from blood. The chain's CDR3 is CASSLTGTGFGETQYF. In nucleotides, the CDR3 is TGCGCCAGCAGCTTGACCGGGACAGGTTTTGGAGAGACCCAGTACTTC.